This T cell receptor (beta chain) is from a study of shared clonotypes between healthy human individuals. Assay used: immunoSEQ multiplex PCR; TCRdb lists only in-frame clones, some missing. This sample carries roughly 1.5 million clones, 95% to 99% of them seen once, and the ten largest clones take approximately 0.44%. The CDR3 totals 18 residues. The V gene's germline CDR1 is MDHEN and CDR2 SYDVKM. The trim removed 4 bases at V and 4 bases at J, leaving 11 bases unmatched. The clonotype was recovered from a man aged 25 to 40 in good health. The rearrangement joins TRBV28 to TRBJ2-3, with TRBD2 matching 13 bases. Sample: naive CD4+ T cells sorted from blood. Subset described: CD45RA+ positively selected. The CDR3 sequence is CASSSLAGGPGGADTQYF. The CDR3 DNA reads TGTGCCAGCAGTTCACTAGCGGGAGGGCCGGGGGGCGCAGATACGCAGTATTTT.